The rows below give T cell receptor beta chains drawn from one sample of a study of T cell repertoires in ileal Crohn's disease. Sequencing was performed with immunoSEQ multiplex PCR; in TCRdb, only in-frame clones are kept and a portion is missing. Of about 2,200 clones in the sample, roughly 60% were seen once. The sample consisted of ileal tissue. The origin of the receptors is an adult with Crohn's disease. The CDR3 runs from the conserved cysteine through the conserved F or W. D genes are given only for firm matches. Rows give clone size only sometimes, using once, few, many, or a class for an expanded clone.

j_call,v_call,d_call,clone_size,cdr3_nt,cdr3_aa
TRBJ1-1,TRBV28,TRBD1,few,TGTGCCAGCAGGCTAGGGACAGCCCCCCAAATGAACACTGAAGCTTTCTTT,CASRLGTAPQMNTEAFF
TRBJ1-5,TRBV29-1,TRBD1,.,TGCAGCGCAGGGACAGGGGGCCAGCCCCAGCATTTT,CSAGTGGQPQHF
TRBJ1-4,TRBV7-9,.,.,TGTGCCAGCAGCTTAGGAAGCGATCTTAAACTGTTTTTT,CASSLGSDLKLFF
TRBJ2-5,TRBV9,.,.,TGTGCCAGCAGCCAGGGGCAGATTTACCAAGAGACCCAGTACTTC,CASSQGQIYQETQYF
TRBJ1-1,TRBV5-1,.,.,TGCGCCAGCAAACCCCAAGGGGCGAACACTGAAGCTTTCTTT,CASKPQGANTEAFF
TRBJ1-2,TRBV7-6,.,few,TGTGCCAGCAGCTTAGCGATCGAGGGCTATGGCTACACCTTC,CASSLAIEGYGYTF
TRBJ2-7,TRBV11-3,.,.,TGTGCCAGCAGCGATCCAGGGGACGGGTCCTACGAGCAGTACTTC,CASSDPGDGSYEQYF
TRBJ1-1,TRBV29-1,.,large,TGCAGCGTTGAGGACAGCACTGAAGCTTTCTTT,CSVEDSTEAFF
TRBJ2-3,TRBV30,TRBD1,.,TGTGCCTGGAGTGTTTGGGCAGGGGGAAGTACAGATACGCAGTATTTT,CAWSVWAGGSTDTQYF
TRBJ1-4,TRBV5-1,.,.,TGCGCCAGCAGCCGCCTATATGAAAAACTGTTTTTT,CASSRLYEKLFF
TRBJ2-1,TRBV27,TRBD2,.,TGTGCCAGCAGTTTTGGGCTAGCGGGGCTCAATGAGCAGTTCTTC,CASSFGLAGLNEQFF
TRBJ2-6,TRBV7-9,.,.,TGTGCCAGCAGCTTAGCGCAGGGTGGCTATGGGGCCAACGTCCTGACTTTC,CASSLAQGGYGANVLTF
TRBJ2-5,TRBV6-5,.,.,TGTGCCAGCAGTTACTCAGGCGGAGGGGAGACCCAGTACTTC,CASSYSGGGETQYF
TRBJ1-6,TRBV30,.,.,TGTGCCTGGAGTGTCGGACGGGGGAATTCACCCCTCCACTTT,CAWSVGRGNSPLHF
TRBJ2-2,TRBV4-2,TRBD1,.,TGTGCCAGCAGCCAAGTCCCGGGACAGACGAACACCGGGGAGCTGTTTTTT,CASSQVPGQTNTGELFF
TRBJ1-2,TRBV18,.,.,TGTGCCAGCTCACCAAACGGGGGTCTGGGCTACACCTTC,CASSPNGGLGYTF
TRBJ1-4,TRBV4-1,TRBD1,.,TGCGCCAGCAGCCAGAACGACAGGGCCTTTAATGAAAAACTGTTTTTT,CASSQNDRAFNEKLFF
TRBJ2-7,TRBV28,TRBD1,.,TGTGCCAGCAGTTGGGGCTCCCAGACAGGGCTCTTC,CASSWGSQTGLF
TRBJ2-3,TRBV4-2,.,.,TGTGCCAGCAGCCGGGGGGGCACAGATACGCAGTATTTT,CASSRGGTDTQYF
TRBJ1-6,TRBV11-3,TRBD1,.,TGTGCCAGCAGCTCCGACAGGGGTTATTCACCCCTCCACTTT,CASSSDRGYSPLHF
TRBJ2-3,TRBV30,.,.,TGTGCCTGGAGTGTAGAGACAGATACGCAGTATTTT,CAWSVETDTQYF
TRBJ1-4,TRBV6-1,.,.,TGTGCCAGCACTCGGGGGGGTAATGAAAAACTGTTTTTT,CASTRGGNEKLFF
TRBJ2-3,TRBV6-1,.,.,TGTGCCAGCCTACAAGCTGGCGGTACGCAGTATTTT,CASLQAGGTQYF
TRBJ2-7,TRBV7-8,TRBD2,.,TGTGCCAGCAGCCAGTCGACTAGCGGGGTTGACGAGCAGTACTTC,CASSQSTSGVDEQYF
TRBJ1-4,TRBV11-2,.,.,TGTGCCAGCAGCTCAGGGGACACAACTAATGAAAAACTGTTTTTT,CASSSGDTTNEKLFF
TRBJ2-7,TRBV7-9,.,.,TGTGCCAGCAGCCCCCCCCTACCTACCTACGAGCAGTACTTC,CASSPPLPTYEQYF